This TCR beta chain was observed in a study of cytomegalovirus exposure and HLA in healthy donors. Overall study findings and caveats: Donor immune exposure was known only as CMV serostatus. Some V segments, including TRBV6-2 and TRBV6-3, were excluded as indistinguishable. Upon later analysis, TCR association rates were observed to vary by HLA locus, being highest for DRB1 and lowest for HLA-C.

Amplification used 60 Vbeta primers and 13 Jbeta primers. Here immunoSEQ multiplex PCR was the method, and the copy in TCRdb shows in-frame clones only, minus some. The sample lists roughly 110,000 clones; roughly 75% were seen once. This CDR3 has 16 amino acids. After removal of 5 bases from V and 2 bases from J, the junction contained 8 bases not matched to a gene. Germline CDR1 SEHNR, CDR2 FQNEAQ (reference sequence). This clone was found a few times. The antigen is undetermined. Sequencing was carried out using PBMCs. This chain joins TRBV7-9 and TRBJ2-5; TRBD2 aligns across 10 bases. The receptor comes from a man aged 35-49 years in good health and CMV-seronegative. The CDR3 here is CASSPGTSGMQETQYF. The CDR3 DNA reads as TGTGCCAGCAGCCCTGGTACTAGCGGGATGCAAGAGACCCAGTACTTC.